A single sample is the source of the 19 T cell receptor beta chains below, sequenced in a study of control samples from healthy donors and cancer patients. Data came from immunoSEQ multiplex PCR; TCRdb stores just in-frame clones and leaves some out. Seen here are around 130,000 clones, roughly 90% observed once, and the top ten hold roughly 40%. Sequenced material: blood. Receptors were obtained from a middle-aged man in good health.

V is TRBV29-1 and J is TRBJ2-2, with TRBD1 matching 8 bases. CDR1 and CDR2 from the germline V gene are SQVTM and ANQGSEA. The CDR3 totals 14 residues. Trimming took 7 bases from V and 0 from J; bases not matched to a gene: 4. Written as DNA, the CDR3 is TGCAGCGCCGGACAGGGCGCGAACACCGGGGAGCTGTTTTTT. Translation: CSAGQGANTGELFF.

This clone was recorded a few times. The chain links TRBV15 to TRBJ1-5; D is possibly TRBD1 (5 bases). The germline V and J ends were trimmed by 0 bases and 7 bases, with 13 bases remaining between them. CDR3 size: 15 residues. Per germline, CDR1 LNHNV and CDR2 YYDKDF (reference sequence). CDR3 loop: CATSRDKGYNQPQHF. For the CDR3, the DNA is TGTGCCACCAGCAGAGATAAGGGGTACAACCAGCCCCAGCATTTT.

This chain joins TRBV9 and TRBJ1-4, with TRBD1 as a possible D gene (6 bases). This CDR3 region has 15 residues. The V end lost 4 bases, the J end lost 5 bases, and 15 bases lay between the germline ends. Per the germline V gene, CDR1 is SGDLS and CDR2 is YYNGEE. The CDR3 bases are TGTGCCAGCAGCCCCCTAGGGGGGGACAATGAAAAACTGTTTTTT. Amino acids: CASSPLGGDNEKLFF.

The CDR3, as DNA: TGTGCCAGCAGCCCCCTAGCGGGGGTATTGGAGACCCAGTACTTC. Its translation is CASSPLAGVLETQYF. The genes are TRBV7-7 and TRBJ2-5, with 10 bases aligning to TRBD2. V gave up 5 bases and J gave up 5 bases; unmatched junction bases: 8. This CDR3 spans 15 amino acids. The V gene's germline CDR1 is SSHAT and CDR2 FNYEAQ (reference sequence). The full variable domain, its missing parts supplied by reference TRBV7-7 and TRBJ2-5, is GAGVSQSPRYKVTKRGQDVTLRCDPISSHATLYWYQQALGQGPEFLTYFNYEAQPDKSGLPSDRFSAERPEGSISTLTIQRTEQRDSAMYRCASSPLAGVLETQYFGPGTRLLVL.

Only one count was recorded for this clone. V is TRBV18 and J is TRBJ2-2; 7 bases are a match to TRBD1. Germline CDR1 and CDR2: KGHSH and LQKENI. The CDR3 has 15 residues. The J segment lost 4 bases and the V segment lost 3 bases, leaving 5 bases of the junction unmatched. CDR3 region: CASSPGTVTTGELFF. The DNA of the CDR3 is TGTGCCAGCTCACCCGGGACAGTGACCACCGGGGAGCTGTTTTTT.

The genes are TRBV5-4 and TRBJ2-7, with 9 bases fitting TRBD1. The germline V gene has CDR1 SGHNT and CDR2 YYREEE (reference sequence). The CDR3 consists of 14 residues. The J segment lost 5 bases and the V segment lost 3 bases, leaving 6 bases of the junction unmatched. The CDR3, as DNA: TGTGCCAGCAGCTCCGGGACAGGGCCCCACGAGCAGTACTTC. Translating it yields CASSSGTGPHEQYF.

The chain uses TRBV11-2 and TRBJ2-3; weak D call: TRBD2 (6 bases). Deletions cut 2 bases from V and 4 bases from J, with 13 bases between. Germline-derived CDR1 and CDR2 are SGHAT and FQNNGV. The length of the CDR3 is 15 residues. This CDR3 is CASSLSRLVPDTQYF. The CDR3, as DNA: TGTGCCAGCAGCTTATCCCGACTAGTGCCAGATACGCAGTATTTT.

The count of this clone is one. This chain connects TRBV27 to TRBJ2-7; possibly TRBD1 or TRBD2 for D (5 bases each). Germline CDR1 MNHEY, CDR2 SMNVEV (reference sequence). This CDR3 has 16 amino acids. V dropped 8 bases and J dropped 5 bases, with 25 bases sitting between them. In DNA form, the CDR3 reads TGTGCCAGCCGGAGGACATACCGCATATTTTACGACGAGCAGTACTTC. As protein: CASRRTYRIFYDEQYF.

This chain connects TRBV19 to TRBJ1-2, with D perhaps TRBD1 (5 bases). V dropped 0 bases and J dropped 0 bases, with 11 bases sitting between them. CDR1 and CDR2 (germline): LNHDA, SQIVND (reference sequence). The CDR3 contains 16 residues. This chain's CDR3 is CASSIESKGPNYGYTF. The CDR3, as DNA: TGTGCCAGTAGTATAGAGAGTAAGGGGCCTAACTATGGCTACACCTTC. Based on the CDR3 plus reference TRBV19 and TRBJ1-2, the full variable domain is DGGITQSPKYLFRKEGQNVTLSCEQNLNHDAMYWYRQDPGQGLRLIYYSQIVNDFQKGDIAEGYSVSREKKESFPLTVTSAQKNPTAFYLCASSIESKGPNYGYTFGSGTRLTVV.

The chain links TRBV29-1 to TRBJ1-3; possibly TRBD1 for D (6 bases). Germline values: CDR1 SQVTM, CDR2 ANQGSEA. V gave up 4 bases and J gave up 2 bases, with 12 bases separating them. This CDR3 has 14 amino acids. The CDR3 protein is CSVGSGAPGNTIYF. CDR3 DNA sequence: TGCAGCGTTGGTTCAGGGGCGCCTGGAAACACCATATATTTT. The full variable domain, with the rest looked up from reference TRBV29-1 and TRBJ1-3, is SAVISQKPSRDICQRGTSLTIQCQVDSQVTMMFWYRQQPGQSLTLIATANQGSEATYESGFVIDKFPISRPNLTFSTLTVSNMSPEDSSIYLCSVGSGAPGNTIYFGEGSWLTVV.

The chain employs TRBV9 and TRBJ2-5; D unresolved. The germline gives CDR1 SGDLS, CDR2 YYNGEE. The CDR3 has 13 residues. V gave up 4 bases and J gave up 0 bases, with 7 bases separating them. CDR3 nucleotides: TGTGCCAGCAGCCTAGACAACCAAGAGACCCAGTACTTC. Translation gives CASSLDNQETQYF.

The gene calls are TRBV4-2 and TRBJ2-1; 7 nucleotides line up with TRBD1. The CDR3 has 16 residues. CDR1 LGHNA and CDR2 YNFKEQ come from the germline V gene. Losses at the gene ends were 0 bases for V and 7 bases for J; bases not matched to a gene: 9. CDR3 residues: CASSQEKGGKGNEQFF. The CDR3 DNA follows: TGTGCCAGCAGCCAAGAAAAAGGGGGCAAAGGGAATGAGCAGTTCTTC.

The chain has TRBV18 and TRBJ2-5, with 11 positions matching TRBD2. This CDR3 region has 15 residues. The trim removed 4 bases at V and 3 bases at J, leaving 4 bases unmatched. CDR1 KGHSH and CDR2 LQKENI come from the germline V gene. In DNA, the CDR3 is TGTGCCAGCTCACAGGGACTAGCGGTGGAAGAGACCCAGTACTTC. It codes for CASSQGLAVEETQYF. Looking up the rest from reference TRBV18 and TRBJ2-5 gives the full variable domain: NAGVMQNPRHLVRRRGQEARLRCSPMKGHSHVYWYRQLPEEGLKFMVYLQKENIIDESGMPKERFSAEFPKEGPSILRIQQVVRGDSAAYFCASSQGLAVEETQYFGPGTRLLVL.

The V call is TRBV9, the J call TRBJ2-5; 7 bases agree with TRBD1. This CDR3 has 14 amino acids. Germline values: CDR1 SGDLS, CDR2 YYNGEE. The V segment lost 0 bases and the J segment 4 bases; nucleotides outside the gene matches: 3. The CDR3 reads CASSVEGTAETQYF. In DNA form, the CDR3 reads TGTGCCAGCAGCGTAGAAGGGACAGCAGAGACCCAGTACTTC.

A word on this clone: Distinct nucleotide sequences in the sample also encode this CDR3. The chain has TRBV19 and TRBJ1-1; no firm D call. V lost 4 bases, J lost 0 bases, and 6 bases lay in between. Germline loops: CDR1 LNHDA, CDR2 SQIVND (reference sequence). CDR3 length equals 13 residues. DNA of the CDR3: TGTGCCAGTAGTACGGGGATGAACACTGAAGCTTTCTTT. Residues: CASSTGMNTEAFF.

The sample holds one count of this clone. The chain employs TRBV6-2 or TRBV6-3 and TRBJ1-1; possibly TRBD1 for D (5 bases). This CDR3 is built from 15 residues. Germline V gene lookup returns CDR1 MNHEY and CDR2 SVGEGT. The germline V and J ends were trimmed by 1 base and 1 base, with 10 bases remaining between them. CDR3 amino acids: CASSYLGQGNTEAFF. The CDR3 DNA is TGTGCCAGCAGTTACTTGGGCCAGGGGAACACTGAAGCTTTCTTT.

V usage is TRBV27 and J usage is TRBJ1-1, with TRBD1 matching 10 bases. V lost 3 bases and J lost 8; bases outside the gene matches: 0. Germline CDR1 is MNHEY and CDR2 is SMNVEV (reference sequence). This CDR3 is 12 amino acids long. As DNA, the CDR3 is TGTGCCAGCAGTTTGACAGGGGGCGAAGCTTTCTTT. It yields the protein CASSLTGGEAFF.

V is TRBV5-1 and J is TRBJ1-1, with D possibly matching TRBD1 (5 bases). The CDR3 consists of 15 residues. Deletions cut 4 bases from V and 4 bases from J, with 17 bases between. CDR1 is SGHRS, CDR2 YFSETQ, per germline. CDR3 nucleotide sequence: TGCGCCAGCAGCCTGGGGTCAGGGCTTTTCACTGAAGCTTTCTTT. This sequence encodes CASSLGSGLFTEAFF.

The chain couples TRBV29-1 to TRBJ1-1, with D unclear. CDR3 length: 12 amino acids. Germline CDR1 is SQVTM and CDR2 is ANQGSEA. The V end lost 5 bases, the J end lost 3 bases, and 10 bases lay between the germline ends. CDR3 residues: CSVSHGYTEAFF. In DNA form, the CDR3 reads TGCAGCGTTAGTCATGGGTACACTGAAGCTTTCTTT. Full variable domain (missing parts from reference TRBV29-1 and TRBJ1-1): SAVISQKPSRDICQRGTSLTIQCQVDSQVTMMFWYRQQPGQSLTLIATANQGSEATYESGFVIDKFPISRPNLTFSTLTVSNMSPEDSSIYLCSVSHGYTEAFFGQGTRLTVV.